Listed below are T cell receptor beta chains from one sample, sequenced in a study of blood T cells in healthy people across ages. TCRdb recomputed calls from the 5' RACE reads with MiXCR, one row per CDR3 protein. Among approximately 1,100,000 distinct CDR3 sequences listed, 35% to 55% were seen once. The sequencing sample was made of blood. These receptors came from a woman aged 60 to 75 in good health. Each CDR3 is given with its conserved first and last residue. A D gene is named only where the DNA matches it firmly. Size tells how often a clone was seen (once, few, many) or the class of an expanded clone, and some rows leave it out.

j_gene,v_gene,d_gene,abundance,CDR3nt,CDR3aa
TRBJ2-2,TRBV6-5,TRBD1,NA,TGTGCCAGCAACCGGGACAGAGGTTCGGGGGAGCTGTTTTTT,CASNRDRGSGELFF
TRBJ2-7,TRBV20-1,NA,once,TGCAGTGCTAGAGATCTCGGGAGAGGAAAGCGAGAAGCTTACGAGCAGTACTTC,CSARDLGRGKREAYEQYF
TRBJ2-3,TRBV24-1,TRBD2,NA,TGTGCCACCAGTGCTGGACTAGCCTTTAAAGATACGCAGTATTTT,CATSAGLAFKDTQYF
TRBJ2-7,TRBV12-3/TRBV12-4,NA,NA,TGTGCCAGCAGTTGGCAAGGGGGGTCCTACGAGCAGTACTTC,CASSWQGGSYEQYF
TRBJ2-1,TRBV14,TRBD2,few,TGTGCCAGCAGCCCCGTAATAGCGGGAACTGAGCAGTTCTTC,CASSPVIAGTEQFF
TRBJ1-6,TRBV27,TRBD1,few,TGTGCCAGCAGTTCTCAGGGGGCAACCAATTCACCCCTCCACTTT,CASSSQGATNSPLHF
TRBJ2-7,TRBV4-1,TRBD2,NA,TGCGCCAGCAGCCAAGGGACTGCTAGCGGAATCTACGAGCAGTACTTC,CASSQGTASGIYEQYF
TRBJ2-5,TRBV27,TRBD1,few,TGTGCCAGCAGTGGACAGGGGCAGAAAGAGACCCAGTACTTC,CASSGQGQKETQYF
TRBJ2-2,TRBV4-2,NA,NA,TGTGCCAGCAGCCAAGATCTAGCCGCGAACACCGGGGAGCTGTTTTTT,CASSQDLAANTGELFF
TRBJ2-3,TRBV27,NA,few,TGTGCCAGCTCCGGGACCGGTTTAAGCACAGATACGCAGTATTTT,CASSGTGLSTDTQYF
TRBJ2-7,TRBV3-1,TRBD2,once,TGTGCCAGCAGCCAAGACCCGACTAGCGGGCCAACCTACGAGCAGTACTTC,CASSQDPTSGPTYEQYF
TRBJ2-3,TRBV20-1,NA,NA,TGCAGCGCCGGGCGGGCCACGGGATTATCAGATACGCAGTATTTT,CSAGRATGLSDTQYF
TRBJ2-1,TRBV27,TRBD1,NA,TGTGCCAGCAGTTTATTAGACAGGGGTGAGCAGTTCTTC,CASSLLDRGEQFF
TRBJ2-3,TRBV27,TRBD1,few,TGTGCCAGCAGCCCCTCCCAAGCGACAGGGGCTTATCGGAGCACAGATACGCAGTATTTT,CASSPSQATGAYRSTDTQYF
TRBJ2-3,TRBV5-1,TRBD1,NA,TGCGCCAGCCGCCGGGGACCGGGACAGGGAGAAGATACGCAGTATTTT,CASRRGPGQGEDTQYF
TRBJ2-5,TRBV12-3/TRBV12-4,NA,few,TGTGCCAGCAGTCCACGGACCCTCCAAGAGACCCAGTACTTC,CASSPRTLQETQYF
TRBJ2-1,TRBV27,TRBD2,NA,TGTGCCAGCAAACGACTAGCGGGAGTCCACAATGAGCAGTTCTTC,CASKRLAGVHNEQFF
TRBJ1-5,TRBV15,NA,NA,TGTGCCACCAGCAGAGATCGGGGGGGAGGTTCGCCCCAGCATTTT,CATSRDRGGGSPQHF
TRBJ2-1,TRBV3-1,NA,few,TGTGCCAGCAGCCAAGAATCCACCGGAGAACCAAACAATGAGCAGTTCTTC,CASSQESTGEPNNEQFF
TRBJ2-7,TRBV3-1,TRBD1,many,TGTGCCAGCAGCCAAGGAGTCAGGGGGTACGAGCAGTACTTC,CASSQGVRGYEQYF
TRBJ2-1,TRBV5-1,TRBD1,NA,TGCGCCAGCAGCTTGGCCCCGGGGGGACAGGGAAATGAGCAGTTCTTC,CASSLAPGGQGNEQFF
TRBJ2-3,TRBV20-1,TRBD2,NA,TGCAGTGCTAGAGATCCCTTAGCGGGTCGCACAGATACGCAGTATTTT,CSARDPLAGRTDTQYF
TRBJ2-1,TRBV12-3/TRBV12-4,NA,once,TGTGCCAGCAGCCGACAGAGCCAAGAGACCCAGTTCTTC,CASSRQSQETQFF
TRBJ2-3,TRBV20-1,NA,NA,TGCAGTGCTAGAGATTCGAAGAAACCCACAGATACGCAGTATTTT,CSARDSKKPTDTQYF
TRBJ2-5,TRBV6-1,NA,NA,TGTGCCAGCAGTGAAGGGGAGTACTACGGGCAGTACTTC,CASSEGEYYGQYF
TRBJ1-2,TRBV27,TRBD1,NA,TGTGCCAGCAGTTTATGGGGACAGGGGGATGGCTACACCTTC,CASSLWGQGDGYTF
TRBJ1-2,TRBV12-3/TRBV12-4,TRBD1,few,TGTGCCAGCAGCTTGGGGACAGGGCGTAACTATGGCTACACCTTC,CASSLGTGRNYGYTF
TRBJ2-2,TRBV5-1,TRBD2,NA,TGCGCCAGCAGCTTGGTCACTAGCGGGAGCCTAACCGGGGAGCTGTTTTTT,CASSLVTSGSLTGELFF
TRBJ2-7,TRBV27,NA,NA,TGTGCCAGCAGTCTAGAAGGGGGTGCCTCCTACGAGCAGTACTTC,CASSLEGGASYEQYF
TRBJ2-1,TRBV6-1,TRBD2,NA,TGTGCCACGGGGGGGAACCCACCGGGGAGCTCCTACAATGAGCAGTTCTTC,CATGGNPPGSSYNEQFF
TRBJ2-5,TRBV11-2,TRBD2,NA,TGTGCCAGCAGCGTCCAGCGGGGTTCACAAGAGACCCAGTACTTC,CASSVQRGSQETQYF
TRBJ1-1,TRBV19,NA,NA,TGTGCCAGTAGTTGGTTGAACACTGAAGCTTTCTTT,CASSWLNTEAFF